The 9 T cell receptor beta chains given below trace back to one sample, sequenced in a study of shared clonotypes between healthy human individuals. Produced via immunoSEQ multiplex PCR; TCRdb's table is partial and in-frame only. The table has 2 million to 2.5 million clones, about nine tenths seen once. Source material: naive CD4+ T cells from PBMCs. Sample subset: CD45RA+ positively selected. The receptors here all came from a man aged 18 to 30 in good health. Some clones in this sample may be carry-over from other donors' samples.

The chain couples TRBV5-1 to TRBJ2-1, with 7 positions matching TRBD2. V dropped 7 bases and J dropped 0; count of bases not matched to a gene: 7. CDR1 and CDR2 from the germline V gene are SGHRS and YFSETQ. CDR3 size: 15 residues. The CDR3 nucleotides read TGCGCCAGCGGGCAAGGGACTAACTCCTACAATGAGCAGTTCTTC. Protein product: CASGQGTNSYNEQFF.

The V and J genes are TRBV11-2 and TRBJ2-7; D is possibly TRBD1 (6 bases). V was clipped by 5 bases and J by 0 bases, with 17 bases between them. Germline CDR1 is SGHAT and CDR2 is FQNNGV. The CDR3 is 16 amino acids. This CDR3 is CASSTLHRVLSYEQYF. The CDR3 DNA sequence: TGTGCCAGCAGCACCCTCCACAGGGTTCTCTCCTACGAGCAGTACTTC.

The gene calls are TRBV12-5 and TRBJ2-5; perhaps TRBD1 as D (6 bases). CDR3 length: 14 amino acids. Germline V gives CDR1 LGHNT, CDR2 FRNRAP. The V and J ends lost 5 bases and 4 bases respectively, with 14 bases between them. The CDR3: CASGPDPRGETQYF. CDR3 nucleotide sequence: TGTGCTAGTGGTCCAGACCCCAGGGGAGAGACCCAGTACTTC.

The chain carries TRBV28 and TRBJ2-1; 11 nucleotides line up with TRBD2. V trimming: 6 bases; J trimming: 7 bases; junction bases outside the gene matches: 11. The germline CDR1 and CDR2 sequences are MDHEN and SYDVKM. The CDR3 totals 16 residues. The CDR3 region is CASSPSGLAAPNEQFF. The CDR3 DNA reads TGTGCCAGCAGCCCCTCGGGACTAGCGGCCCCAAATGAGCAGTTCTTC.

The chain carries TRBV6-1 and TRBJ2-1; D is unclear. Germline V gene sequence: CDR1 MNHNS, CDR2 SASEGT. With 3 bases removed from V and 4 bases from J, the gap between germline ends came to 16 bases. The CDR3 contains 16 residues. The CDR3 is CASSEFGQVLYNEQFF. DNA for the CDR3: TGTGCCAGCAGTGAGTTTGGGCAGGTCCTTTACAATGAGCAGTTCTTC.

For the CDR3, the DNA is TGTGCCAGCAGTTCGGGGGGGACACTGGCCTACGAGCAGTACTTC. Translation: CASSSGGTLAYEQYF. The chain couples TRBV28 to TRBJ2-7; the match to TRBD2 covers 8 bases. The length of the CDR3 is 15 residues. J gave up 2 bases and V 4 bases, and 7 bases lay outside the gene matches. Germline CDR1 and CDR2: MDHEN and SYDVKM.

The J gene is TRBJ1-1, the V gene TRBV6-5, with D unclear. The length of the CDR3 is 12 residues. Germline loops: CDR1 MNHEY, CDR2 SVGAGI. Deletions cut 6 bases from V and 7 bases from J, with 12 bases between. In DNA, the CDR3 is TGTGCCAGCAGAACTGACATGAATGAAGCTTTCTTT. Translation: CASRTDMNEAFF.

The V call is TRBV7-7, the J call TRBJ2-2, with no clear D. In germline, CDR1 is SSHAT, CDR2 FNYEAQ (reference sequence). CDR3 length: 13 amino acids. V dropped 1 base and J dropped 5 bases, with 5 bases sitting between them. The CDR3 sequence: CASSLVQTGELFF. CDR3 sequence (DNA): TGTGCCAGCAGCTTAGTCCAGACCGGGGAGCTGTTTTTT.

The rearrangement links TRBV6-6 to TRBJ1-2; D remains ambiguous. Germline-derived CDR1 and CDR2 are MNHNY and SVGAGI (reference sequence). The length of the CDR3 is 12 residues. V lost 8 bases to trimming and J lost 4 bases, with 11 bases between them. The CDR3 protein is CASRRNVYGYTF. Written as DNA, the CDR3 is TGTGCCAGCCGGAGGAACGTCTATGGCTACACCTTC.